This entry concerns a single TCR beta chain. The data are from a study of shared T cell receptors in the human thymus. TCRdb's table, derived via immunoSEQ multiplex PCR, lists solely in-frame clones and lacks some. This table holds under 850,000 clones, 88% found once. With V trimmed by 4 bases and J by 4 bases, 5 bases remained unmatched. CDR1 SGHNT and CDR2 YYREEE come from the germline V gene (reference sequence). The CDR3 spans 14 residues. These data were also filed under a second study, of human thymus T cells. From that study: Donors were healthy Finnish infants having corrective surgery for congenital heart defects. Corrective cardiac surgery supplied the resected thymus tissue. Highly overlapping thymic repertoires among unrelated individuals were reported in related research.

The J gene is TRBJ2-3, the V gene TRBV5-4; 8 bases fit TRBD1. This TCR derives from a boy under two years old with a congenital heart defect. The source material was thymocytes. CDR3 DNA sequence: TGTGCCAGCAGCCCCAGGACAGGGTCAGATACGCAGTATTTT. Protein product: CASSPRTGSDTQYF. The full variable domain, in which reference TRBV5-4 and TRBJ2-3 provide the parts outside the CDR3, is ETGVTQSPTHLIKTRGQQVTLRCSSQSGHNTVSWYQQALGQGPQFIFQYYREEENGRGNFPPRFSGLQFPNYSSELNVNALELDDSALYLCASSPRTGSDTQYFGPGTRLTVL.